This T cell receptor (beta chain) comes out of a study of response to subunit inactivated influenza vaccine. TCRdb called the RT-PCR reads again in MiXCR, with one record for every CDR3 protein. The sample lists about 610,000 distinct CDR3 sequences; 12% to 15% were seen once. Overall study findings and caveats: It was the authors' suggestion that each seasonal influenza vaccination recruits few new T cells.

V lost 2 bases and J lost 4; bases outside the gene matches: 2. CDR1 is MNHNS, CDR2 SASEGT, per germline. This CDR3 has 15 residues. Notes on this clonotype: Its antigen is unidentified.

The TCR sequence derives from a man aged 50-60 years who received an inactivated influenza vaccine. V and J are TRBV6-1 and TRBJ2-1; 10 bases fit TRBD1. The sample consisted of PBMCs from blood, taken 12 days after vaccination. The CDR3 region has the DNA TGTGCCAGCAGTGAACCGGGACAGGGGTACAATGAGCAGTTCTTC. The encoded protein is CASSEPGQGYNEQFF.